This TCR beta chain was identified in a study of CD8+ T cells in alopecia areata (dated by TCRdb to 2016 to 2019). Regarding the research as a whole: The treated patients took part in an open-label pilot trial in which moderate-to-severe alopecia areata was treated with oral tofacitinib at 5 to 10 mg twice daily. Tofacitinib was administered for 6 to 18 months, and 6 months of follow-up off drug were then conducted to assess delayed response and recurrence. Disease severity in treated patients was measured with the SALT score, which quantifies the percentage of affected scalp surface area. In both human patients and the C3H/HeJ mouse model, the study applied high-throughput TCRbeta sequencing to look at T cell clonal expansion in alopecia areata. Scalp tissue and sorted CD4+ and CD8+ peripheral blood T cells from patchy and totalis/universalis alopecia areata patients and from healthy controls were covered by human TCRbeta sequencing. Biopsies were taken from tofacitinib-treated patients at baseline and again at 4 and 24 weeks into treatment, and several of those patients also had a later scalp biopsy. Clonality in the scalp was compared among normal scalp (n=4), patchy alopecia areata scalp (n=8), and alopecia totalis/universalis scalp (n=8). RNA was obtained with the PAXgene miRNA kit for fixed scalp, the miRNeasy kit for PBMCs, and the RNeasy kit for mouse skin. TCRbeta CDR3 regions were amplified by immunoSEQ multiplex PCR with 35 Vbeta forward and 13 Jbeta reverse primers.

Beyond this particular receptor, the publication reports: Shared TCR sequences between patients were less evident than in mice, which may be partly attributable to HLA diversity in the patient population. Compared with normal scalp, lesional scalp had higher clonality and more expanded CD8+ clones, particularly in alopecia totalis/universalis, a pattern that suggests antigenic drive. Resident alphabeta T cells in normal human skin are also sequenced, complicating scalp TCR repertoire analysis, unlike mouse skin dominated by gammadelta T cells. The treated cohort was small, with a single nonresponder, so links between baseline CD8+ expansion and response need larger studies. During tofacitinib treatment, many expanded lesional clones stuck around in both scalp and blood, and this persistence may partly explain why relapse happens after treatment is stopped. With tofacitinib, both scalp clonality and the number of expanded CD8+ clones among the top 100 scalp clones went down significantly.

Regarding this clone: This clone's antigen is unknown. Base quality data are lacking; no much larger clone is found one base away.

Reading the label with the study, this specimen's treatment or condition is: oral pan-JAK inhibitor, 5-10 mg twice daily. Lesional scalp punch biopsies and peripheral blood were collected from alopecia areata patients. PBMCs were separated by density centrifugation and stained for CD3, CD4 and CD8, after which CD4+ and CD8+ T cells were sorted on a FACSAria. Libraries were constructed by the immunoSEQ multiplex PCR assay. To provide template for TCR sequencing, every sample had RNA extracted and reverse transcribed into cDNA. First-strand cDNA was synthesized using SuperScript III with a 2:1 mix of oligo-dT and random hexamers. A synthetic immune receptor repertoire was used to gauge amplification bias, and whatever bias remained was removed computationally. On the study's bioinformatics: Raw reads were preprocessed to remove errors, and CDR3 was defined according to IMGT conventions as the region from the conserved cysteine to phenylalanine. Clonality was calculated as 1 minus Shannon entropy normalized by log2 of the number of productive unique TCRs. Whether each scalp clone was CD4 or CD8 was inferred by checking scalp TCRbeta sequences against the CD4 and CD8 repertoires from sorted blood. TCRdb holds this immuneACCESS table with in-frame rearrangements only. Some clones are missing; in checked studies, unresolved V genes explain under half, and the rest has no known cause. V and J calls and clone size are copied from that table; D and trimming were computed from the DNA. The sample table holds approximately 180,000 clones, of which just under 65% were seen once. Approximately 1.3% of the sample lies in the top ten.

The source is a human donor with alopecia areata. The source material was CD4+ T cells sorted from blood, sampled around week 50, from a patient treated with tofacitinib.

The CDR3 region has the sequence CASTGAYLGNTIYF. In nucleotides, the sequence is TGTGCCAGCACAGGGGCCTATCTGGGAAACACCATATATTTT. The rearrangement joined TRBV28 to TRBJ1-3; TRBD1 is a possible D gene, resting on 6 matching bases. V and J are truncated by 7 bases and 4 bases respectively, leaving an intervening sequence of 14 bases. The cysteine opens and the phenylalanine closes a CDR3 of 14 amino acids. The sequence is cut down to CDR3 DNA, 42 bases in frame from base 1. CDR1 and CDR2 are read off the germline V gene as MDHEN and SYDVKM.